The clone carrying this TCR beta chain came up a few times. What it recognizes is unknown. The data belong to a study of tumor and adjacent non-tumor tissue in lung cancer. Study-level background: Aged about 30 to 76 years, patients included roughly eleven men and 4 or 5 women with stage I to III disease.

Study-wide findings and caveats: Patients with more diverse tumor TCRs had worse survival. Normal lung showed higher cumulative top 100 clone frequency than tumor.

TCRbeta libraries were built with three rounds of nested PCR, modified from ARM-PCR. TCRdb analysed the multiplex PCR reads with MiXCR anew, one entry per CDR3 protein. The repertoire holds over 110,000 distinct CDR3 sequences, with 60% to 70% as singletons. The CDR3 loop spans 16 amino acids. The germline CDR1 and CDR2 sequences are DFQATT and SNEGSKA (reference sequence). The V and J ends lost 5 bases and 2 bases respectively, with 18 bases between them. RNA was extracted from bulk tissue without any cell sorting. Between August and November 2014, newly diagnosed, chemotherapy-naive lung cancer patients underwent thoracic surgery in China.

V gene TRBV20-1 combines with J gene TRBJ2-2; no firm D call. Sequencing was carried out using lung tumor tissue. This TCR derives from a man between 60 and 75 years old with small cell lung cancer. The CDR3 sequence is CSAQMRRPLNTGELFF. Here the CDR3 DNA reads TGCAGTGCTCAGATGCGTAGGCCGCTAAACACCGGGGAGCTGTTTTTT.